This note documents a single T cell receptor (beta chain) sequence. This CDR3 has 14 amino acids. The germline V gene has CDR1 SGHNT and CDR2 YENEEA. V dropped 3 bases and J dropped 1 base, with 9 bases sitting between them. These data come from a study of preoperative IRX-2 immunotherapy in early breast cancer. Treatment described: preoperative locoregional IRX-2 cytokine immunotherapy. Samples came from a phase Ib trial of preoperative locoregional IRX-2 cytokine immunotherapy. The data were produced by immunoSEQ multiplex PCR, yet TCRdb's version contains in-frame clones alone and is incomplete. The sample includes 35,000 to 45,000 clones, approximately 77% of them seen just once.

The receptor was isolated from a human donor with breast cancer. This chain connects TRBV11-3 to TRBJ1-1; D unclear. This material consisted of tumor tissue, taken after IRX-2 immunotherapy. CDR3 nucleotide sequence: TGTGCCAGCAGCTTGTGGCACCGGAACACTGAAGCTTTCTTT. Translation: CASSLWHRNTEAFF.